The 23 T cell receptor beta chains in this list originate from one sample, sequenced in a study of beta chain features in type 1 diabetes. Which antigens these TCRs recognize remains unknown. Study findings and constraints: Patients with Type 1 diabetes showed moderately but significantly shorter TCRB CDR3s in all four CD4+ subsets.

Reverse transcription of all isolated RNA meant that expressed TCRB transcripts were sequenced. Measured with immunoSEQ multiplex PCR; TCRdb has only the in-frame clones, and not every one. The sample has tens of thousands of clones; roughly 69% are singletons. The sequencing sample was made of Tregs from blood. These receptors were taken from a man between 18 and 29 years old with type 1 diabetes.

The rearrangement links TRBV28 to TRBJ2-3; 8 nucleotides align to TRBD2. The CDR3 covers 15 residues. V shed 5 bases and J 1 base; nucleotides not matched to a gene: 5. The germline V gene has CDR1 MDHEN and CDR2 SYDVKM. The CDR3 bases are TGTGCCAGCAGTCGATCGGGACTAGGCACAGATACGCAGTATTTT. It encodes CASSRSGLGTDTQYF.

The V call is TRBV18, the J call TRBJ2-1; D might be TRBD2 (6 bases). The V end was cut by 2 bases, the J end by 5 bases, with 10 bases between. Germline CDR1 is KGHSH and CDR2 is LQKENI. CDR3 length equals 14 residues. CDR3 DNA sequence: TGTGCCAGCTCACCAACGGGGGTTCACAATGAGCAGTTCTTC. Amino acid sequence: CASSPTGVHNEQFF.

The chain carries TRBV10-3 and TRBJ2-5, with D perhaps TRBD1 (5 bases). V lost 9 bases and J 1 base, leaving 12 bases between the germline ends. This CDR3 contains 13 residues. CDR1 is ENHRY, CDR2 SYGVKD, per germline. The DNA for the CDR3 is TGTGCCATTTGCAGGGCGGCCCAAGAGACCCAGTACTTC. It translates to CAICRAAQETQYF.

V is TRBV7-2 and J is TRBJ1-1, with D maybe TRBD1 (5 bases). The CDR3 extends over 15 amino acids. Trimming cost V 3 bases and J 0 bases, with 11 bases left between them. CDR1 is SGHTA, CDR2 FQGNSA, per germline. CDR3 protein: CASSFAGGMNTEAFF. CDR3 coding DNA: TGTGCCAGCAGCTTTGCGGGGGGGATGAACACTGAAGCTTTCTTT.

The CDR3, as DNA: TGTGCCAGCAGCTTGCTAGGGGCGCGAGACTATGGCTACACCTTC. It yields the protein CASSLLGARDYGYTF. The V and J genes are TRBV5-4 and TRBJ1-2, with D perhaps matching TRBD1 (5 bases). From germline, CDR1 is SGHNT and CDR2 YYREEE (reference sequence). With 1 base removed from V and 3 bases from J, the gap between germline ends came to 13 bases. CDR3 size: 15 residues.

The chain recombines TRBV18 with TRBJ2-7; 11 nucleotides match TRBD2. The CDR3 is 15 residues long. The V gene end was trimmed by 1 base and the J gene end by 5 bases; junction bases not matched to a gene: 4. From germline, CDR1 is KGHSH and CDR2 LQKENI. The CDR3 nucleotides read TGTGCCAGCTCACCACTTGGGACTAGCGGCCACGAGCAGTACTTC. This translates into CASSPLGTSGHEQYF.

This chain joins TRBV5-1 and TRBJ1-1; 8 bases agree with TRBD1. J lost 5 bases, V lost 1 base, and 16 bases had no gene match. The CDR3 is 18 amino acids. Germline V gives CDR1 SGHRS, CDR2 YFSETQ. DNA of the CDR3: TGCGCCAGCAGCTTGAGTGCCAGGACAGGGATAAGAGAAACTGAAGCTTTCTTT. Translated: CASSLSARTGIRETEAFF.

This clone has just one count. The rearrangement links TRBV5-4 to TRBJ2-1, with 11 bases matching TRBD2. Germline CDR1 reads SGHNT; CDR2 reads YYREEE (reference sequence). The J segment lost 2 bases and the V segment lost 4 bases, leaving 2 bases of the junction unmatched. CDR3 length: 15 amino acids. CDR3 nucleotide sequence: TGTGCCAGCAGCAAGACTAGCGGGACCTACAATGAGCAGTTCTTC. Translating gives CASSKTSGTYNEQFF.

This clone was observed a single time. CDR3 in amino acids: CASSLWGGGTEAFF. The CDR3, as DNA: TGTGCCAGCAGTTTATGGGGCGGCGGCACTGAAGCTTTCTTT. The rearrangement uses TRBV27 and TRBJ1-1; tentative D call: TRBD1 (5 bases). Germline CDR1 reads MNHEY; CDR2 reads SMNVEV (reference sequence). Trimming removed 1 base at V and 4 bases at J, with 10 bases between. The CDR3 runs 14 residues.

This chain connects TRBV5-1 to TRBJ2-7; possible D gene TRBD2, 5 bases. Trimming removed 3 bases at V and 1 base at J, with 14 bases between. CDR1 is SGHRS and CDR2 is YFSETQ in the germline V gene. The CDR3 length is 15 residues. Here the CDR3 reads CASSYWAGSSYEQYF. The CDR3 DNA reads TGCGCCAGCAGCTATTGGGCGGGCTCTTCCTACGAGCAGTACTTC.

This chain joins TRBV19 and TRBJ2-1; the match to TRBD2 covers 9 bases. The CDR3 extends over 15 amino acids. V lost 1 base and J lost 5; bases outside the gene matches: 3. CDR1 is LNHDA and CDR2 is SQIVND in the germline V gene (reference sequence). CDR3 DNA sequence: TGTGCCAGTAGTATAGGGACTAGCGCCCACAATGAGCAGTTCTTC. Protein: CASSIGTSAHNEQFF.

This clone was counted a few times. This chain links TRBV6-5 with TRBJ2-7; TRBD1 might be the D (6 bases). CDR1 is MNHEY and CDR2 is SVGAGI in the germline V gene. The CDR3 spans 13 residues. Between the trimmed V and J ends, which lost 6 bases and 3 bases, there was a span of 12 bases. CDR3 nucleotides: TGTGCCAGCAGGACAGGAGGCCTCTACGAGCAGTACTTC. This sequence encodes CASRTGGLYEQYF.

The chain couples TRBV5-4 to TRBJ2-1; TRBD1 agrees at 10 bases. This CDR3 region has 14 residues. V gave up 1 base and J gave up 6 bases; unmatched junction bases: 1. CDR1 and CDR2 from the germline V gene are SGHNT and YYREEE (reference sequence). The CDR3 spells CASSLRTGGNEQFF. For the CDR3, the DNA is TGTGCCAGCAGCTTGAGGACAGGGGGCAATGAGCAGTTCTTC.

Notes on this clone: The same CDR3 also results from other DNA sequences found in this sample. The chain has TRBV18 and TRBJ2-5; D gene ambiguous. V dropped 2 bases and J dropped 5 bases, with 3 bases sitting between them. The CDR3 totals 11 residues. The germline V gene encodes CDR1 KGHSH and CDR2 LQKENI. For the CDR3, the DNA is TGTGCCAGCTCACCAGCGGAGACCCAGTACTTC. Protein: CASSPAETQYF.

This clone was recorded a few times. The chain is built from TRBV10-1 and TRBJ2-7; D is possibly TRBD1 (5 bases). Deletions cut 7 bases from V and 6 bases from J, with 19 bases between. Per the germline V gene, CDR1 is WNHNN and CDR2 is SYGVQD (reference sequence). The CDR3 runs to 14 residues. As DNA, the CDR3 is TGCGCCAGCATTCCTAGGTCAGGGTTACCCGAGCAGTACTTC. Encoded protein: CASIPRSGLPEQYF.

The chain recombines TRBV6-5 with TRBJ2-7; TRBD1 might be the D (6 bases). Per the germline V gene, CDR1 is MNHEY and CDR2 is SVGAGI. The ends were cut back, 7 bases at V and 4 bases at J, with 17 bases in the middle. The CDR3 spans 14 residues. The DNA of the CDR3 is TGTGCCAGCACAGAAAGGTCCAGGGGTTACGAGCAGTACTTC. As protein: CASTERSRGYEQYF.

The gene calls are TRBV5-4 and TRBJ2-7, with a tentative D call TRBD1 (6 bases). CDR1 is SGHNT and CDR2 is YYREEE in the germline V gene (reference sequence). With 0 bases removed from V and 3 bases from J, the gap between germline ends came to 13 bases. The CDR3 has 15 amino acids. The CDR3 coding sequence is TGTGCCAGCAGCTTGGAGACAGGCAATAGCTACGAGCAGTACTTC. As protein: CASSLETGNSYEQYF.

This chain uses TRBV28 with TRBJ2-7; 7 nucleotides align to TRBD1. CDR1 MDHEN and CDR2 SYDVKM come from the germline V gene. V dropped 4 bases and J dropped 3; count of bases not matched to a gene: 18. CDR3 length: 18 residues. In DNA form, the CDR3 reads TGTGCCAGCAGTTCACGGACCGGGACAGCTACCATGATCTACGAGCAGTACTTC. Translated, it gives CASSSRTGTATMIYEQYF.

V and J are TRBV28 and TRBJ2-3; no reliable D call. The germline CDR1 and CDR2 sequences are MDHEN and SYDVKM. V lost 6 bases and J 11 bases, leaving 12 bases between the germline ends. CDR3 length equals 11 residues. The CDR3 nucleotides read TGTGCCAGCAGCCGAATGTCAGGGCAGTATTTT. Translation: CASSRMSGQYF.

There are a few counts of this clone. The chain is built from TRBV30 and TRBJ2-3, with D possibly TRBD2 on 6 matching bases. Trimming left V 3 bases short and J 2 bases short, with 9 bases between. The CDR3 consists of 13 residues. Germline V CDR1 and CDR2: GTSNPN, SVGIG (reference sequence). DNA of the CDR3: TGTGCCTGGAGGCGGGACTTCACAGATACGCAGTATTTT. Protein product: CAWRRDFTDTQYF.

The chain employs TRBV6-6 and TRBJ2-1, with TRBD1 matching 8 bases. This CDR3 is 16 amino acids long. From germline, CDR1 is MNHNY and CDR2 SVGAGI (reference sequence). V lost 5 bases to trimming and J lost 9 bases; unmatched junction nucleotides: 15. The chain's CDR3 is CASSTPGQGSQSEQFF. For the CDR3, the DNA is TGTGCCAGCAGTACGCCAGGACAGGGTAGTCAGAGTGAGCAGTTCTTC.

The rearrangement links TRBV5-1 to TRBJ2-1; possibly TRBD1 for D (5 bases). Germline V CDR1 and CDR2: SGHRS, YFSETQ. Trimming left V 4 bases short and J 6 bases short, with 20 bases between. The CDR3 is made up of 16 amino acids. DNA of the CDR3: TGCGCCAGCAGCCTGTTTGGGCCCCAGGGCGGCAATGAGCAGTTCTTC. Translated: CASSLFGPQGGNEQFF.

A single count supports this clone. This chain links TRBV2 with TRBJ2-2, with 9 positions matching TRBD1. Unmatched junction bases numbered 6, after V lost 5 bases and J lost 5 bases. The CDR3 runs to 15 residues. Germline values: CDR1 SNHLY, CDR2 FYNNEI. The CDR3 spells CASSPGTGRTGELFF. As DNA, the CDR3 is TGTGCCAGCAGTCCCGGGACAGGGAGGACCGGGGAGCTGTTTTTT.